This T cell receptor (beta chain) comes out of a study of blood T cell repertoires in COVID-19. In the study overall: T cells, B-cell-depleted T cells, or PBMCs provided the cDNA or gDNA that served as material.

There are 12 residues in the CDR3. Trimming took 9 bases from V and 6 from J; bases not matched to a gene: 7. Germline CDR1 ENHRY, CDR2 SYGVKD. In the original processing: Amplification of reference gene primers was used by the study to estimate nucleated cell counts. The repertoire was sequenced with immunoSEQ multiplex PCR; TCRdb's copy has only in-frame clones and lacks some. That table is the source of V, J and clone size, and D and trimming were worked out from the DNA. Among 200,000 or so clones listed, roughly nine tenths were seen once. Sequencing was done on a sample of peripheral blood. The sequence came from a man aged 65-85 years with active or convalescent COVID-19. The V and J genes are TRBV10-3 and TRBJ2-7; 8 positions agree with TRBD1. The CDR3 reads CAIRTGRSEQYF. The CDR3, as DNA: TGTGCCATTCGGACAGGGAGGAGCGAGCAGTACTTC.